This is a list of T cell receptor beta chains from one sample in a study of blood T cell repertoires in COVID-19. The protocol was immunoSEQ multiplex PCR, while the TCRdb copy is restricted to in-frame clones and leaves out a portion. The sample carries roughly 74,000 clones, 80% to 90% recorded once. The sample was peripheral blood. Receptors originate from a man between 65 and 80 years old with acute or convalescent COVID-19. CDR3s include the opening cysteine and the closing phenylalanine or tryptophan. Each record gives: V gene, J gene, CDR3 protein.

TRBV11-1,TRBJ2-5,CASSLYPGGYETQYF
TRBV4-1,TRBJ2-7,CASSQDMRTGPYEQYF
TRBV9,TRBJ1-1,CASSPRDRMNTEAFF
TRBV5-5,TRBJ1-2,CASSVGTGGINYGYTF
TRBV28,TRBJ2-7,CASSLSPRGPTYEQYF
TRBV6-1,TRBJ2-1,CASSEAGLLEDEQFF
TRBV2,TRBJ1-4,CASREDPGQLFF
TRBV4-1,TRBJ1-1,CASSQDRVGTEAFF
TRBV9,TRBJ2-5,CASSPALGLAGVETQYF
TRBV2,TRBJ2-2,CASSFRSSGGLNTGELFF
TRBV18,TRBJ1-3,CASSQLGQGPGNTIYF
TRBV7-9,TRBJ2-7,CASSPLRGQGAPREQYF
TRBV19,TRBJ1-2,CASNGQETRSLYGYTF
TRBV28,TRBJ1-6,CASSLRTGGNSPLHF
TRBV5-8,TRBJ2-7,CASSFRGNDYEQYF
TRBV12-3/TRBV12-4,TRBJ1-1,CASSLWQNTEAFF
TRBV2,TRBJ2-1,CASSDWGTNNEQFF
TRBV5-4,TRBJ2-1,CASSMIGSGEQFF
TRBV7-3,TRBJ2-3,CASSPRGSSTDTQYF
TRBV5-1,TRBJ1-5,CASSLLGLDQPQHF
TRBV6-5,TRBJ2-7,CASSYPLSYEQYF
TRBV19,TRBJ2-1,CASTDAGRMNEQFF
TRBV11-2,TRBJ2-7,CASSLSQRESEQYF
TRBV6-5,TRBJ2-3,CASTGLAGGIDTQYF
TRBV19,TRBJ1-3,CASSLEAGNTIYF
TRBV6-5,TRBJ2-2,CASQNGGSGTGELFF